Included here is one T cell receptor (beta chain) sequence, with context. The data stem from a study of cytomegalovirus exposure and HLA in healthy donors. Both 60 Vbeta primers and 13 Jbeta primers went into the PCR. The assay was immunoSEQ multiplex PCR, and TCRdb's table has in-frame clones only and misses some. The table records 180,000 or so clones, roughly 72% of them present only once. Trimming removed 7 bases from V and 11 bases from J; junction bases left unmatched: 11. The germline CDR1 and CDR2 sequences are LNHDA and SQIVND (reference sequence). This CDR3 is 14 amino acids long. The origin of this receptor is a woman between 25 and 40 years old in good health and CMV-seropositive. Sample: PBMCs. V gene TRBV19 combines with J gene TRBJ1-1, with 12 positions matching TRBD1. CDR3 loop: CASTPGTGGMLAFF. CDR3 DNA: TGTGCCAGTACCCCCGGGACAGGGGGCATGTTGGCTTTCTTT.